This TCR beta chain stems from a study of blood T cell repertoires in COVID-19 (dated by TCRdb to about 2020). About the investigation overall: Samples from collaborators originated in the United States, Italy and Spain and spanned both the acute and convalescent phases of COVID-19. The material from the prospective study consisted of cDNA or gDNA derived from T cells, B-cell-depleted T cells, or PBMCs. Subjects who had been exposed to COVID-19, were actively infected with it, or had recovered from it provided the deeply sampled blood TCRbeta repertoires that made up the dataset. The repertoires were released in a freely available public database intended as a resource for research on the immune response to SARS-CoV-2. The samples were drawn from two sources: the first 160 participants of the ongoing ImmuneRACE study, and fewer than 1,500 subjects contributed by 6 global collaborators. A de-identified subject ID, COVID-19 status, age in years and sex were almost always included in the sample metadata. HLA class I and class II types, where available, came from metadata supplied by the sample provider rather than from assay-based typing.

In the prospective study, participants were roughly 18 to 100 years old, resided in 24 geographic areas of the United States, and were enrolled through a virtual design. In the prospective study, participants were assigned to cohorts based on the clinical history participants reported in a screening survey and a study questionnaire. Recovered participants in ImmuneRACE Cohort 3 were defined by two consecutive negative NP/OP PCR tests, clearance by a healthcare professional, or resolution of symptoms. In the prospective study, mobile phlebotomists collected whole blood, serum and a nasopharyngeal or oropharyngeal swab from each participant. Additional blood draws and questionnaires over an approximately 2-month period could optionally be provided by prospective study participants. Prospective study blood samples were shipped either frozen or at room temperature before DNA extraction. Concerning this clone itself: Its antigen target is currently unknown. No much larger clone exists at a distance of one base, and base qualities are not known.

CDR1 and CDR2 were assigned from the germline V gene as SGHDN and FVKESK. From cysteine to phenylalanine, the CDR3 is 17 amino acids long. Of all the DNA, just the CDR3 is kept, 51 bases in frame from base 1. V is pared back by 4 bases and J by 2 bases, with 19 bases lying between the germline termini. The full study reports these points: Clinical and demographic metadata were provided uncurated, with the amount varying by source and participant.

TCRbeta CDR3 regions were amplified from genomic DNA by means of the immunoSEQ Assay, a bias-controlled multiplex PCR. Concerning the study's data processing: Within the assay, amplification of reference gene primers was used to estimate how many nucleated cells each sample contained. Sequence reads were collapsed and filtered to measure the absolute abundance of every unique TCRbeta CDR3 rearrangement. For each sample, productive Simpson clonality was calculated as the square root of Simpson's diversity index across productive rearrangements. TCRdb obtained this table from immuneACCESS and retained in-frame rearrangements with V and J assigned. These tables miss some clones; where compared with another copy, unresolved V genes account for less than half of the shortfall, and the remainder is unexplained. That table gives V, J and clone size, and the DNA gave D and trimming. The sample table contains roughly 500,000 clones; only one count was recorded for around nine tenths of them. Of the sample, more than 7.5% is held by the ten largest clones.

Sequencing used PBMCs or T cells enriched from blood (not recorded which). The chain is made from TRBV14 and TRBJ2-3; the D gene is not confidently resolved. This sequence originates from a woman aged 60 to 75 who had recovered from COVID-19. The CDR3 amino acid sequence is: CASSRRIIMGPTDTQYF. The nucleotide sequence is TGTGCCAGCAGCCGTCGTATCATTATGGGCCCCACAGATACGCAGTATTTT.